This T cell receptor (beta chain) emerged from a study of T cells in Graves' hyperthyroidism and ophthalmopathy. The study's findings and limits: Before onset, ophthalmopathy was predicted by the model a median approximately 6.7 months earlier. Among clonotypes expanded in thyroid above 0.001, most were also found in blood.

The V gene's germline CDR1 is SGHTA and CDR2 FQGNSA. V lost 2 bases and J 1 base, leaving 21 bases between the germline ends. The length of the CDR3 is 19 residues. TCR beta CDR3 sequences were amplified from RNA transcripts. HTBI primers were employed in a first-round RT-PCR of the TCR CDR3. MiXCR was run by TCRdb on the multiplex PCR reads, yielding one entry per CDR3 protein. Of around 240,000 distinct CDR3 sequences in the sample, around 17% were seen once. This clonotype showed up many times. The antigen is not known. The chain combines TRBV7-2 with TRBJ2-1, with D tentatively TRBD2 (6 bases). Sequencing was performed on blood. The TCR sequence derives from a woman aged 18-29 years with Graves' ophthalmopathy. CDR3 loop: CASSLTGRISGVSYNEQFF. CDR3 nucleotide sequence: TGTGCCAGCAGCTTAACGGGCAGGATTAGCGGCGTTTCCTACAATGAGCAGTTCTTC.